The clone carrying this T cell receptor (beta chain) was seen at least ten times. The antigen is unknown. This sample stems from a study of identical twins. Study-level points and caveats: For cord blood, abundant beta clonotypes had fewer insertions, unlike memory repertoires, which showed none.

The V and J ends lost 2 bases and 2 bases, in that order; junction bases with no gene match: 6. The CDR3 is made up of 16 amino acids. Germline CDR1 is MNHEY and CDR2 is SVGAGI. TCRdb independently ran MiXCR on the 5' RACE reads; one entry per CDR3 protein. This sample has about 240,000 distinct CDR3 sequences; about 10% occur once, and the top ten carry more than 8.5%. Every one of the donors was a healthy Caucasian. Input material: memory T cells sorted from blood. This chain uses TRBV6-5 with TRBJ1-2; TRBD1 matches 9 bases. This TCR was recovered from a man in his fifties in good health. CDR3: CASSYRPGTGNYGYTF. Here the CDR3 DNA reads TGTGCCAGCAGTTACCGGCCCGGGACAGGGAACTATGGCTACACCTTC.